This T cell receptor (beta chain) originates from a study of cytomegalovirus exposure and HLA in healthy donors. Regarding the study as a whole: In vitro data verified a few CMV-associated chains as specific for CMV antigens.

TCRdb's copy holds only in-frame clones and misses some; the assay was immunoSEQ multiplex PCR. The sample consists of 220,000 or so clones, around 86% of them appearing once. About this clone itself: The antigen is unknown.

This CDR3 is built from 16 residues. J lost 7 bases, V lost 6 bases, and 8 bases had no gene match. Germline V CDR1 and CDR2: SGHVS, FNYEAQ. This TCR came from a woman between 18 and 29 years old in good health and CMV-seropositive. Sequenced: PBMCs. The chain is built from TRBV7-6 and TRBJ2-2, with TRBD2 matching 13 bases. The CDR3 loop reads CASRPGLAGAVGELFF. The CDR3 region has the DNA TGTGCCAGCAGGCCTGGACTAGCGGGAGCGGTCGGGGAGCTGTTTTTT.